A selection of T cell receptor beta chains follows, all from one sample in a study of blood T cell repertoires in COVID-19. The repertoire was sequenced with immunoSEQ multiplex PCR; TCRdb's copy has only in-frame clones and lacks some. The table records fewer than 85,000 clones, approximately 85% of them present only once. Sequencing used peripheral blood. All receptors derive from a human donor in a cohort sampled during active COVID-19. Each CDR3 is given with its conserved first and last residue. The D gene is left open where the match is weak. Only some rows state a clone size, as once, few, many or a class for expanded clones.

.	TRBD1	TRBJ2-5	TRBV6-2/TRBV6-3	TGTGCCAGCAGTTACCGGGACAGGGAGGAGACCCAGTACTTC	CASSYRDREETQYF
.	.	TRBJ2-7	TRBV5-6	TGTGCCAGCAGCCGAATAAGACAGACTGAGCAGTACTTC	CASSRIRQTEQYF
.	TRBD2	TRBJ2-2	TRBV7-6	TGTGCCAGCAGCTTAGCGGGAGGGTATACCGGGGAGCTGTTTTTT	CASSLAGGYTGELFF
once	TRBD2	TRBJ2-7	TRBV7-2	TGTGCCAGCAGCCCCTCTACCGGGGGGGTTGCCTACGAGCAGTACTTC	CASSPSTGGVAYEQYF
.	TRBD1	TRBJ1-2	TRBV11-2	TGTGCCAGCAGCTTGAAACAGGGGAGGGGCTACACCTTC	CASSLKQGRGYTF
.	.	TRBJ2-3	TRBV5-6	TGTGCCAGCAGATCCTTGGGGGGACATACGCAGTATTTT	CASRSLGGHTQYF
.	TRBD2	TRBJ2-2	TRBV18	TGTGCCAGCCAAGAGCCTAGCGGGACCGGGGAGCTGTTTTTT	CASQEPSGTGELFF
.	.	TRBJ2-1	TRBV3-1/TRBV3-2	TGTGCCAGCAGCCAAGGTTCTGTCTACAATGAGCAGTTCTTC	CASSQGSVYNEQFF
.	TRBD2	TRBJ2-3	TRBV18	TGTGCCAGCTCACCACCGAGACTAGCGGGGGGCCGCCCTAGCACAGATACGCAGTATTTT	CASSPPRLAGGRPSTDTQYF
.	.	TRBJ2-7	TRBV6-5	TGTGCCAGCGGGGAGGAATTATTCGGCCCCGAGCAGTACTTC	CASGEELFGPEQYF
.	.	TRBJ1-5	TRBV6-1	TGTGCCAGCAGTGAAGTAATTTATCAGCCCCAGCATTTT	CASSEVIYQPQHF
.	TRBD1	TRBJ1-5	TRBV7-2	TGTGCCAGCAGCGCGGGGACAGATAGCAATCAGCCCCAGCATTTT	CASSAGTDSNQPQHF
.	TRBD2	TRBJ2-5	TRBV29-1	TGCAGCGTTGTTGCGCGGGGGGGGGAGGAGACCCAGTACTTC	CSVVARGGEETQYF
.	TRBD1	TRBJ2-1	TRBV6-1	TGTGCCAGCAGTGAAGGGGACAGAGGGTTCTTC	CASSEGDRGFF
.	.	TRBJ2-5	TRBV5-4	TGTGCCAGCAGCCTGGGGACGTCAGCGCGGGGAGAGACCCAGTACTTC	CASSLGTSARGETQYF
.	TRBD2	TRBJ2-1	TRBV5-1	TGCGCCAGCAGCTTAGAGGGCGGCGGGAGGCCGCACTCCTACAATGAGCAGTTCTTC	CASSLEGGGRPHSYNEQFF
.	TRBD1	TRBJ2-7	TRBV6-6	TGTGCCAGCAGCCCCGCAGGGGACAGCTCCTACGAGCAGTACTTC	CASSPAGDSSYEQYF
.	.	TRBJ2-7	TRBV12-3/TRBV12-4	TGTGCCAGCAGTTTTGTCCTCTACGAGCAGTACTTC	CASSFVLYEQYF
.	TRBD1	TRBJ2-5	TRBV9	TGTGCCAGCAGCGTAGGCGGGACAGGGCAAGAGACCCAGTACTTC	CASSVGGTGQETQYF
.	TRBD1	TRBJ1-5	TRBV3-1/TRBV3-2	TGTGCCAGCAGCCAAGGATCCTATGGGGACGAATCACCGGGACAGAATCAGCCCCAGCATTTT	CASSQGSYGDESPGQNQPQHF
.	TRBD2	TRBJ2-2	TRBV27	TGTGCCAGCAGTTTATCTTGGGAGGCGGGGGGGCCCGGGGAGCTGTTTTTT	CASSLSWEAGGPGELFF
.	TRBD2	TRBJ2-5	TRBV18	TGTGCCAGCTCACCAGAGTCCAGCGGGAGTACGTTAGAGACCCAGTACTTC	CASSPESSGSTLETQYF
once	TRBD1	TRBJ2-3	TRBV30	TGTGCCTGGAGTGTGACAGGGGGGCAGGATACGCAGTATTTT	CAWSVTGGQDTQYF
.	.	TRBJ1-1	TRBV7-9	TGTGCCAGCAGCTTAGGCTCAGGGATGGTGAACACTGAAGCTTTCTTT	CASSLGSGMVNTEAFF
.	TRBD1	TRBJ1-1	TRBV5-1	TGCGCCAGCAGCTTGGATCAACCGGGTGACAGGGGATCTGAAGCTTTCTTT	CASSLDQPGDRGSEAFF
.	.	TRBJ2-7	TRBV6-2/TRBV6-3	TGTGCCAGCAGTTGGGGCAGTGTGGGCGAGCAGTACTTC	CASSWGSVGEQYF
.	.	TRBJ1-2	TRBV5-4	TGTGCCAGCAGCTTGGACAGCTATGGCTACACCTTC	CASSLDSYGYTF
few	.	TRBJ1-5	TRBV19	TGTGCCAGTAGTGGCGGGGGCCTAGATAGCAATCAGCCCCAGCATTTT	CASSGGGLDSNQPQHF
.	TRBD2	TRBJ2-6	TRBV6-2/TRBV6-3	TGTGCCAGCAGTTCCCTACTAGCGGGGGGGCCCCTAGGTGGGGCCAACGTCCTGACTTTC	CASSSLLAGGPLGGANVLTF
few	.	TRBJ2-7	TRBV4-1	TGCGCCAGCAGCCAAGCGCAGGGGTCGGCCTACGAGCAGTACTTC	CASSQAQGSAYEQYF
.	TRBD1	TRBJ2-6	TRBV28	TGTGCCACCATACCGGGACAGGGATTTCCTGGGGCCAACGTCCTGACTTTC	CATIPGQGFPGANVLTF
.	TRBD1	TRBJ1-1	TRBV19	TGTGCCAGTAGTACTGAGGGGGCCCGAGCTTTCTTT	CASSTEGARAFF
.	.	TRBJ2-1	TRBV29-1	TGCAGCGTTGACGTATACAATGAGCAGTTCTTC	CSVDVYNEQFF
.	.	TRBJ1-1	TRBV6-2/TRBV6-3	TGTGCCAGCAGTTACCCAACAGGACTCTCCGGGGGGACTGAAGCTTTCTTT	CASSYPTGLSGGTEAFF
.	TRBD1	TRBJ1-1	TRBV4-3	TGCGCCAGCAGCCAAGATTGGTACGCCCCCACAGGGGACATGAACACTGAAGCTTTCTTT	CASSQDWYAPTGDMNTEAFF
.	.	TRBJ1-1	TRBV7-9	TGTGCCAGCAGCTTAGGAGCCGACAGGAGGCTCCAAAACACTGAAGCTTTCTTT	CASSLGADRRLQNTEAFF
.	TRBD2	TRBJ2-2	TRBV6-2/TRBV6-3	TGTGCCAGCAACCCGGGACTAGCGACCGGGGAGCTGTTTTTT	CASNPGLATGELFF
.	.	TRBJ2-7	TRBV5-5	TGTGCCAGCAGCTTTCAGGGCTACTACGAGCAGTACTTC	CASSFQGYYEQYF
.	TRBD2	TRBJ2-1	TRBV5-1	TGCGCCAGCAGCTTGGCACCTAGCGGAGGCCTAGTAGGTGATGAGCAGTTCTTC	CASSLAPSGGLVGDEQFF
.	TRBD2	TRBJ2-2	TRBV4-1	TGCGCCAGCAGCCAAACCGAGCGGGAGAGGGACACCGGGGAGCTGTTTTTT	CASSQTERERDTGELFF
once	.	TRBJ2-1	TRBV15	TGTGCCACCAGCACTACCCGGTCGATTGAGCAGTTCTTC	CATSTTRSIEQFF
once	TRBD1	TRBJ2-1	TRBV10-3	TGTGCCATCAGTGTAACAGGGGGCGGTGAGCAGTTCTTC	CAISVTGGGEQFF
.	TRBD2	TRBJ2-7	TRBV12-3/TRBV12-4	TGTGCCAGCAGTTTCTCCGGGGAGGGCGAGCAGTACTTC	CASSFSGEGEQYF
.	TRBD1	TRBJ1-4	TRBV28	TGTGCCAGCAGAAATCAGGGGGCGCCGGCTAATGAAAAACTGTTTTTT	CASRNQGAPANEKLFF
few	.	TRBJ1-6	TRBV7-3	TGTGCCAGCAGCTTTACGTCAGGGAATTCACCCCTCCACTTT	CASSFTSGNSPLHF
.	.	TRBJ1-2	TRBV12-3/TRBV12-4	TGTGCCAGCAGTTTAGACAGGAACTATGGCTACACCTTC	CASSLDRNYGYTF
.	.	TRBJ2-2	TRBV6-5	TGTGCCAGCAGTCACAGGTCGGGCACCGGGGAGCTGTTTTTT	CASSHRSGTGELFF
.	TRBD2	TRBJ2-3	TRBV5-1	TGCGCCAGCAGCAAGGGACTAGCGGGAATTCGTTCAGATACGCAGTATTTT	CASSKGLAGIRSDTQYF
.	.	TRBJ2-7	TRBV21-1	TGTGCCAGCACCCTATCGGGACTAGCGGGAGGGATCTCCTACGAGCAGTACTTC	CASTLSGLAGGISYEQYF
.	TRBD1	TRBJ1-1	TRBV10-3	TGTGCCATCAGTGGGACAGGGGGCCGTGGGTCTGAAGCTTTCTTT	CAISGTGGRGSEAFF
once	.	TRBJ2-3	TRBV5-4	TGTGCCAGCAGCGCCGCTAGGTCCACAGATACGCAGTATTTT	CASSAARSTDTQYF
.	TRBD1	TRBJ2-1	TRBV4-3	TGCGCCAGCAGCCTAAATGTCCCGGGACAGGACAATGAGCAGTTCTTC	CASSLNVPGQDNEQFF
once	.	TRBJ1-2	TRBV5-8	TGTGCCAGCAGCTTGCTCCTTAACTATGGCTACACCTTC	CASSLLLNYGYTF
.	.	TRBJ1-4	TRBV24-1	TGTGCCACCAGTGATTTGCTGCTATCACGAGAAAAACTGTTTTTT	CATSDLLLSREKLFF
.	TRBD1	TRBJ2-1	TRBV15	TGTGCCACCAGCAGAGGGGGACAGGCCTACAATGAGCAGTTCTTC	CATSRGGQAYNEQFF
.	TRBD2	TRBJ2-1	TRBV7-3	TGTGCCAGCAGCTTAGCGCTAGCGGACAATGAGCAGTTCTTC	CASSLALADNEQFF
.	.	TRBJ2-5	TRBV5-1	TGCGCCAGCAGCTTGGCTCCGGGCCAGGGGGAGACCCAGTACTTC	CASSLAPGQGETQYF
.	TRBD2	TRBJ2-2	TRBV7-2	TGTGCCAGCAGCCGGGACTATACGAACACCGGGGAGCTGTTTTTT	CASSRDYTNTGELFF
.	.	TRBJ2-1	TRBV19	TGTGCCAGTAGTACTTTCGCGGGCAGCAATGAGCAGTTCTTC	CASSTFAGSNEQFF